This TCR beta chain appears in the sequencing data of a study of blood T cell repertoires in COVID-19. Authors' methods: Amplification of reference gene primers was used by the study to estimate nucleated cell counts. The table came from immunoSEQ multiplex PCR; TCRdb's copy has only in-frame clones and leaves some out. V, J and clone size are those of that table, while D and trimming were read from the DNA. The sample lists 90,000 to 150,000 clones, 85% occurring once. Germline lookup yields CDR1 LNHNV and CDR2 YYDKDF (reference sequence). V gave up 1 base and J gave up 1 base; unmatched junction bases: 2. The CDR3 is 15 residues long.

The chain is built from TRBV15 and TRBJ1-1, with TRBD1 matching over 8 bases. Sample: peripheral blood. The receptor was isolated from a man older than 75 with acute or convalescent COVID-19. CDR3 DNA sequence: TGTGCCACCAGCAGAGGGGACAGGCCGAACACTGAAGCTTTCTTT. Translated: CATSRGDRPNTEAFF.